This record looks at one T cell receptor beta chain sequence and its context. This record comes from a study of T cell responses to AZD1222 COVID-19 vaccine. TCRdb's copy holds only in-frame clones and misses some; the assay was immunoSEQ multiplex PCR. Of 130,000 or so clones in the sample, approximately 94% were seen once. CDR1 and CDR2 from the germline V gene are GTSNPN and SVGIG (reference sequence). The junction had 17 bases not matched to a gene; V was cut back by 5 bases and J by 1 base. There are 18 residues in the CDR3. The rearrangement links TRBV30 to TRBJ2-3, with TRBD2 matching over 8 bases. This material consisted of peripheral blood, taken on day 0 of AZD1222 vaccination. This clonotype was sampled from an adult in good health. CDR3 nucleotides: TGTGCCTGGTCCGTACGTGGGCGGGAGGCGCTCCGCACAGATACGCAGTATTTT. It is translated as CAWSVRGREALRTDTQYF. The complete variable domain, with remaining parts taken from reference TRBV30 and TRBJ2-3, reads SQTIHQWPATLVQPVGSPLSLECTVEGTSNPNLYWYRQAAGRGLQLLFYSVGIGQISSEVPQNLSASRPQDRQFILSSKKLLLSDSGFYLCAWSVRGREALRTDTQYFGPGTRLTVL.